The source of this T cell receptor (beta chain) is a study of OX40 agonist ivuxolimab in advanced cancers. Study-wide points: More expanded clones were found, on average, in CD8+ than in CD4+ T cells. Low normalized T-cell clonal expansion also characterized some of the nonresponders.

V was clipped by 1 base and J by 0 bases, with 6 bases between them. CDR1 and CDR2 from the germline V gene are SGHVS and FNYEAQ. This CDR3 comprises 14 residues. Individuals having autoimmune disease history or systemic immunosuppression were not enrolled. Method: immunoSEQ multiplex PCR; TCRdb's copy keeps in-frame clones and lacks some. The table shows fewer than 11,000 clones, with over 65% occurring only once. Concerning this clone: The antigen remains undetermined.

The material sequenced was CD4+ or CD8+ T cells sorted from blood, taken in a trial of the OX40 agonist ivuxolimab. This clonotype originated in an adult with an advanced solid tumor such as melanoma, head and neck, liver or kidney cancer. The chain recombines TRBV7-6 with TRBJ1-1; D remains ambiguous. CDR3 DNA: TGTGCCAGCAGCTTAGGGTTGATGAACACTGAAGCTTTCTTT. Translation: CASSLGLMNTEAFF.